This T cell receptor (beta chain) was sequenced during a study of T-cell reconstitution after alpha-beta-depleted transplantation in children. This clonotype was detected many times. Antigen specificity is unknown. During its preparation, the TCRbeta library received unique molecular identifiers. MiXCR, applied by TCRdb to the PCR reads, yields one record per CDR3 protein. The repertoire holds 200,000 to 250,000 distinct CDR3 sequences, with around 9.2% as singletons. V was pared by 7 bases and J by 5 bases, with 9 bases of the junction left unmatched. The CDR3 is 14 amino acids. Study-wide results and limits: A year had passed since transplant, and T-cell counts and diversity by then came mostly from newly produced T cells.

The source material was PBMCs, mostly from graft donor cells, sampled 360 days after TCRalphabeta/CD19-depleted stem cell transplant. The chain links TRBV12-3 or TRBV12-4 to TRBJ2-5; TRBD1 matches at 8 bases. This receptor was obtained from a male patient between 2 and 10 years old who had a stem cell transplant for acute myeloid leukemia, so the T cells may come from the graft donor. CDR3 sequence: CASTPRDRRETQYF. The CDR3 region has the DNA TGTGCCAGCACCCCTCGGGACAGGCGGGAGACCCAGTACTTC.